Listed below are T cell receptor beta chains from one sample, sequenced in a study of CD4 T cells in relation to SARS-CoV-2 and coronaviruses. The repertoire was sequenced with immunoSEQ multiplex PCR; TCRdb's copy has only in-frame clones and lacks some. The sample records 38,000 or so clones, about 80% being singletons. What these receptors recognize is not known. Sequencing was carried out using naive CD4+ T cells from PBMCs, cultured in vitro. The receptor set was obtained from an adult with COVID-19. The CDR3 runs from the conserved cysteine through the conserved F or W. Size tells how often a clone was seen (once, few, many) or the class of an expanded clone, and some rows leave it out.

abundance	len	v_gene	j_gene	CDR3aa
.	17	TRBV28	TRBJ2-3	CASSSGGTSGATDTQYF
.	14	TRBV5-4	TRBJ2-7	CASSLGGQGREQYF
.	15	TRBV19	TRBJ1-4	CASTKVGTGNEKLFF
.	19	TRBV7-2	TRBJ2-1	CASSSHPIGLAGGHNEQFF
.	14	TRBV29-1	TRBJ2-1	CSVGRVSFYNEQFF
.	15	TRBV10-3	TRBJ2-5	CAISDSGGVGETQYF
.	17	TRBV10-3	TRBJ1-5	CAISERSGTGLNQPQHF
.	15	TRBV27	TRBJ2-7	CASRLGPSGSYEQYF
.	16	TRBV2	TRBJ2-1	CASSAGSYWRGGSSIF
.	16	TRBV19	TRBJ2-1	CASSRQGSGRAYEQFF
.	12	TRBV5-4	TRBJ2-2	CASSLGVGELFF
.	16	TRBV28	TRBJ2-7	CASSLWKRRGSYEQYF
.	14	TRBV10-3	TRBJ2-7	CAISDSSGRGEQYF
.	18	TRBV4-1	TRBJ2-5	CASSQVVGGTVAQKTQYF
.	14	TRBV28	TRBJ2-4	CASSPLMAKNIQYF
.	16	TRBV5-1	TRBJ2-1	CASSSLAGVGYNEQFF
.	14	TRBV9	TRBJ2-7	CASSVSTGNYEQYF
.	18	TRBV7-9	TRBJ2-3	CASSGYSGSVEATDTQYF
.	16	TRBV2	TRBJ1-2	CASSEGPGDRAGGYTF
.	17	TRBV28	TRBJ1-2	CASRRGWGQGMNYGYTF
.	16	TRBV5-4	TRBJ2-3	CASSWDVMAYTDTQYF
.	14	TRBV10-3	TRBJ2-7	CAISSNPFGNKQYF
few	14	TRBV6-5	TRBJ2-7	CASSLAGGVYEQYF
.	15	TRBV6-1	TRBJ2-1	CASSEPPGSGGREFF
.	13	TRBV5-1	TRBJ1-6	CASSLDGPGTGYF
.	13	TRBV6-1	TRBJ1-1	CASSEFGDTEAFF
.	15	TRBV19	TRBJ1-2	CASSRPGTANYGYTF
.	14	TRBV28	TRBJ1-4	CASSSQGVNEKLFF
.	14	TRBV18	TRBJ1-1	CASSYRGPDTEAFF
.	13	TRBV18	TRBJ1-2	CASSPPVGGGYTF
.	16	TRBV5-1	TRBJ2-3	CASSLGQGASTDTQYF